The next 3 T cell receptor beta chains were all read from a single sample in a study of response to subunit inactivated influenza vaccine. One entry per CDR3 protein, called by TCRdb with MiXCR from the RT-PCR reads. The data show fewer than 350,000 distinct CDR3 sequences, about a fifth seen once. This specimen was PBMCs from blood, taken approximately 20 months after vaccination. Source of these receptors: a man in his fifties or sixties who received an inactivated influenza vaccine.

This clonotype was picked up many times. The V gene is TRBV20-1, the J gene TRBJ1-2; 8 nucleotides agree with TRBD1. The germline V gene has CDR1 DFQATT and CDR2 SNEGSKA (reference sequence). The CDR3 covers 12 residues. The V gene end was trimmed by 5 bases and the J gene end by 8 bases; junction bases not matched to a gene: 7. CDR3 loop: CSAGQGAFGYTF. Here the CDR3 DNA reads TGCAGTGCTGGACAGGGTGCTTTCGGCTACACCTTC.

At least ten counts were recorded for this clonotype. The CDR3 sequence is CASSLKVGLPSYGYTF. CDR3 bases: TGTGCCAGCAGTTTGAAGGTGGGGTTACCATCCTATGGCTACACCTTC. The rearrangement joins TRBV27 to TRBJ1-2; D unclear. V lost 3 bases and J lost 4, with 18 bases in between. Germline V CDR1 and CDR2: MNHEY, SMNVEV (reference sequence). This CDR3 comprises 16 residues.

This clonotype was counted a few times. The genes are TRBV18 and TRBJ2-5, with D uncertain. With 8 bases removed from V and 1 base from J, the gap between germline ends came to 14 bases. This CDR3 contains 14 residues. The germline CDR1 and CDR2 sequences are KGHSH and LQKENI. The CDR3 protein is CASARTSFQETQYF. Here the CDR3 DNA reads TGTGCCAGCGCCCGGACCAGCTTCCAAGAGACCCAGTACTTC.